Below are 12 T cell receptor beta chains sequenced from a single sample in a study of blood T cell repertoires in COVID-19. Profiled with immunoSEQ multiplex PCR; TCRdb holds only in-frame clones, not every one. This sample yields 250,000 to 350,000 clones, of which 87% are seen a single time; around 9.3% belongs to the top ten. The sequencing sample was made of PBMCs or T cells enriched from blood (not recorded which). These TCRs come from a woman aged 18-30 years who had recovered from COVID-19.

The V call is TRBV5-8, the J call TRBJ2-7; perhaps TRBD2 as D (5 bases). V was clipped by 4 bases and J by 2 bases, with 16 bases between them. Germline CDR1 and CDR2: SGHTS and YDEGEE. The CDR3 is 15 residues long. The CDR3 nucleotides are TGTGCCAGCAGCAGCCTTCGGGGAAGAACCTACGAGCAGTACTTC. Residues: CASSSLRGRTYEQYF.

The chain has TRBV18 and TRBJ1-3; D unresolved. This CDR3 spans 18 amino acids. V was shortened by 3 bases and J by 0 bases, with 18 bases between the two germline ends. Per germline, CDR1 KGHSH and CDR2 LQKENI. The CDR3 nucleotides are TGTGCCAGCTCACCCATCCCTTTACGGGGTCCCTCTGGAAACACCATATATTTT. The encoded protein is CASSPIPLRGPSGNTIYF.

The chain employs TRBV7-2 and TRBJ2-7, with D possibly matching TRBD1 (6 bases). The CDR3 is made up of 15 amino acids. Trimming stripped 1 base from V and 2 bases from J, with 12 bases between. Germline V gives CDR1 SGHTA, CDR2 FQGNSA. The CDR3 loop reads CASSLGTASTYEQYF. CDR3 DNA sequence: TGTGCCAGCAGCTTAGGGACAGCCTCGACCTACGAGCAGTACTTC. Complete variable domain (other parts from reference TRBV7-2 and TRBJ2-7): GAGVSQSPSNKVTEKGKDVELRCDPISGHTALYWYRQSLGQGLEFLIYFQGNSAPDKSGLPSDRFSAERTGGSVSTLTIQRTQQEDSAVYLCASSLGTASTYEQYFGPGTRLTVT.

The V and J genes are TRBV3-1 (or the pseudogene TRBV3-2) and TRBJ2-5, with 7 bases aligning to TRBD1. This CDR3 comprises 15 residues. With V trimmed by 6 bases and J by 1 base, 8 bases remained unmatched. The germline CDR1 and CDR2 sequences are LGHDT and YNNKEL (reference sequence). CDR3 bases: TGTGCCAGCAGGTTAACAGGGGATAGCCAAGAGACCCAGTACTTC. It yields the protein CASRLTGDSQETQYF.

The V call is TRBV7-2, the J call TRBJ2-5; the D is unclear. CDR3 length equals 13 residues. V was shortened by 3 bases and J by 0 bases, with 5 bases between the two germline ends. Germline CDR1 SGHTA, CDR2 FQGNSA. CDR3 residues: CASSFSYQETQYF. The CDR3 region has the DNA TGTGCCAGCAGCTTTAGCTACCAAGAGACCCAGTACTTC.

The chain combines TRBV7-8 with TRBJ2-5, with 7 bases lining up with TRBD1. The CDR3 extends over 15 amino acids. From germline, CDR1 is SGHVS and CDR2 FQNEAQ. Trimming removed 1 base from V and 4 bases from J; junction bases left unmatched: 6. CDR3 sequence reads: CASSLDRGLGETQYF. CDR3 sequence (DNA): TGTGCCAGCAGCTTAGACAGGGGCTTGGGAGAGACCCAGTACTTC.

The chain recombines TRBV11-1 with TRBJ2-5; 11 bases line up with TRBD1. The CDR3 runs to 16 residues. Germline lookup yields CDR1 SGHAT and CDR2 FQDESV (reference sequence). Trimming at V came to 5 bases and at J to 4 bases, leaving 9 bases not matched to a gene. CDR3 in amino acids: CASSHKQDRGRETQYF. CDR3 DNA sequence: TGTGCCAGCAGCCATAAGCAGGACAGGGGGCGAGAGACCCAGTACTTC. Looking up the rest from reference TRBV11-1 and TRBJ2-5 gives the full variable domain: EAEVAQSPRYKITEKSQAVAFWCDPISGHATLYWYRQILGQGPELLVQFQDESVVDDSQLPKDRFSAERLKGVDSTLKIQPAELGDSAMYLCASSHKQDRGRETQYFGPGTRLLVL.

The chain employs TRBV19 and TRBJ2-1; 11 nucleotides match TRBD2. Looked up from germline, CDR1 is LNHDA and CDR2 is SQIVND (reference sequence). The CDR3 covers 16 residues. V lost 1 base to trimming and J lost 3 bases; unmatched junction nucleotides: 2. The CDR3 nucleotides are TGTGCCAGTAGTATAGCCGGGACTAGCGGCTACAATGAGCAGTTCTTC. It specifies CASSIAGTSGYNEQFF.

V is TRBV28 and J is TRBJ2-5, with 8 bases identical to TRBD1. The CDR3 has 14 amino acids. Trimming took 8 bases from V and 1 from J; bases not matched to a gene: 6. In germline, CDR1 is MDHEN, CDR2 SYDVKM. CDR3 in DNA: TGTGCCAGCGAGGACAGGGTGGGCCAAGAGACCCAGTACTTC. Its translation is CASEDRVGQETQYF.

The chain carries TRBV13 and TRBJ2-7, with D possibly being TRBD2 (5 bases). The CDR3 runs 16 residues. Germline lookup yields CDR1 PRHDT and CDR2 FYEKMQ (reference sequence). The ends were cut back, 0 bases at V and 6 bases at J, with 18 bases in the middle. CDR3 nucleotide sequence: TGTGCCAGCAGCTTAGGCTACACTACGGGGTACAGCGAGCAGTACTTC. Translating gives CASSLGYTTGYSEQYF.

At least ten counts were recorded for this clone. The rearrangement uses TRBV7-6 and TRBJ2-7; D perhaps matches TRBD1 (6 bases). In germline, CDR1 is SGHVS, CDR2 FNYEAQ. The V and J ends lost 4 bases and 7 bases respectively, with 14 bases between them. The CDR3 covers 13 residues. CDR3 in amino acids: CASSSTARGEQYF. Here the CDR3 DNA reads TGTGCCAGCAGCTCGACCGCAAGGGGGGAGCAGTACTTC.

The V and J genes are TRBV3-1 (or the pseudogene TRBV3-2) and TRBJ2-1, with 12 bases that match TRBD1. V lost 6 bases and J lost 13; bases outside the gene matches: 7. CDR3 size: 13 residues. Germline V gives CDR1 LGHDT, CDR2 YNNKEL (reference sequence). The CDR3 coding sequence is TGTGCCAGCAGGTCCCGGGACAGGGGGCTTCAGTTCTTC. Translated, it gives CASRSRDRGLQFF.